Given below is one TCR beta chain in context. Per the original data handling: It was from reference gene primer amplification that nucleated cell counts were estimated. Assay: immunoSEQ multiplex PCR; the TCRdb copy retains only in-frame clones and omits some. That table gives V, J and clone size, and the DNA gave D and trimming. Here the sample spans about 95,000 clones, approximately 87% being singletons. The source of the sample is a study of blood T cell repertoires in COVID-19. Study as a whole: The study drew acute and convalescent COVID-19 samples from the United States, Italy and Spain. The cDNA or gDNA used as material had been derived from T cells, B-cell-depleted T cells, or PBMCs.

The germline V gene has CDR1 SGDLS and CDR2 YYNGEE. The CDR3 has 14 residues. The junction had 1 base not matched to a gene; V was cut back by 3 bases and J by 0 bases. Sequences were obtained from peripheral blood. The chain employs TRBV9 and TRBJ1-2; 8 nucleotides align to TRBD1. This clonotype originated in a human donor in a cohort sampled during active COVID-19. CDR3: CASSEQGANYGYTF. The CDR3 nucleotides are TGTGCCAGCAGCGAACAGGGGGCTAACTATGGCTACACCTTC.